This note documents a single TCR beta chain sequence. The specificity of this receptor is unknown. The record has no base qualities; no much larger clone is one base away. For each subset, between roughly 8,500 and 110,000 sorted cells were used for genomic DNA extraction with the DNeasy Blood and Tissue Kit. The immunoSEQ service sequenced and mapped the TCRbeta V-J or V-D-J regions, with coverage above 8.5x for each sample. The original methods were these. Analysis was restricted to productive rearrangements exported from the immunoSEQ Analyzer platform, and clonality was assessed using the 500 most abundant clones. Repertoire overlap between populations was quantified with the Morisita-Horn similarity index and the Jaccard index. In about six cancer patients, Morisita-Horn similarity was measured between the TCR repertoires of CD8 T-cell subsets. Held by TCRdb, this immuneACCESS table contains in-frame sequences only and omits some clones. Under half of the omission traces to an unresolved V gene where checked; the cause of the rest is unknown. V, J and clone size reflect that table, while D and trimming were determined from the DNA. This sample is represented by around 8,100 clones; over 60% of them were singletons. Jointly, the top ten make up approximately 54% of the sample.

No therapy was being received by patients at the time of sample collection, although prior treatments had ranged from chemotherapy, radiotherapy, surgery and immunotherapy to none. After thawing, cells were enriched for T lymphocytes using a negative-selection kit, and EpCAM beads were added for tumor-infiltrating lymphocytes. Memory CD8 T cells were sorted using a CD8+CD4-CD45RA- gate, without regard to whether the cells expressed CCR7. Before analysis, peripheral blood mononuclear cells were separated on a Ficoll-Paque PLUS gradient and then cryopreserved. Populations were sorted on a FACSAria II to about 99% purity, and cell pellets were frozen without culture for TCR sequencing. This record comes from a study of CD39 and CD103 CD8 tumor-infiltrating T cells (dated by TCRdb to the late 2010s). Regarding the research as a whole: An HPV-positive HNSCC, an HPV-negative HNSCC, an ovarian cancer and a melanoma patient were represented in the repertoire comparisons shown. TCRbeta CDR3 deep sequencing compared repertoires of CD8 TIL subsets defined by CD103 and CD39 with peripheral memory CD8 T cells.

The germline V gene (reference sequence) supplies CDR1 MNHEY and CDR2 SMNVEV. Trimming at the junction amounts to 5 bases on V and 6 bases on J, and the germline ends lie 19 bases apart. CDR3 length: 15 amino acids, cysteine to phenylalanine. Only the CDR3 DNA is retained, 45 bases long and in frame from the first base. Here is what the overall study found, with its caveats: DP CD8 TILs appeared more oligoclonal than DN and SP CD8 TILs and blood memory CD8 T cells, with top 30 clonotypes covering about 56-86%. Clonotypes from DN TILs largely overlapped with peripheral memory CD8 repertoires, while clonotypes from DP TILs were only rarely found in blood or uninvolved lymph node.

The sequenced sample consisted of CD8+ T cells sorted from blood. Read against the paper, the sample's cell subset or site label means: total memory CD8 T cells (CD45RA-CCR7+/-) from blood or uninvolved lymph node. The chain joins TRBV27 to TRBJ1-1; the D gene is perhaps TRBD1, on 5 matching bases. The receptor comes from a human donor with head and neck squamous cell carcinoma. The sequenced DNA: TGTGCCAGCAGTCCGGGGGGGGGAGGCTTCGCTGAAGCTTTCTTT. Translated, this gives CASSPGGGGFAEAFF.